These 24 T cell receptor beta chains share one sample of origin, sequenced in a study of cytomegalovirus exposure and HLA in healthy donors. The primer mix had 60 Vbeta and 13 Jbeta primers. The protocol was immunoSEQ multiplex PCR, while the TCRdb copy is restricted to in-frame clones and leaves out a portion. Of 150,000 to 200,000 clones listed, 73% are singletons. Sequencing was carried out using PBMCs. Source of these receptors: a young woman in good health and CMV-seropositive.

The rearrangement uses TRBV28 and TRBJ1-5; maybe TRBD1 (6 bases). V shed 0 bases and J shed 0 bases, with 9 bases lying between them. This CDR3 spans 16 amino acids. CDR1 MDHEN and CDR2 SYDVKM come from the germline V gene. CDR3 residues: CASSLWQGNSNQPQHF. CDR3 nucleotide sequence: TGTGCCAGCAGTTTATGGCAGGGGAATAGCAATCAGCCCCAGCATTTT.

A word on this clone: A read error may account for a junction end that differs from germline. The chain employs TRBV5-4 and TRBJ2-7; tentatively, D is TRBD2 (6 bases). The CDR3 is 15 residues long. Germline-derived CDR1 and CDR2 are SGHNT and YYREEE (reference sequence). The CDR3 nucleotides read TGTGCCCGCAGCTTGGCCCCGGGGCTCAGCGGGGAGCAGTACTTC. Its protein is CARSLAPGLSGEQYF.

V usage is TRBV7-9 and J usage is TRBJ1-1; D perhaps matches TRBD1 (6 bases). The CDR3 has 12 residues. CDR1 and CDR2 from the germline V gene are SEHNR and FQNEAQ (reference sequence). V was shortened by 5 bases and J by 8 bases, with 12 bases between the two germline ends. The CDR3 here is CASSPPGTEAFF. In DNA, the CDR3 is TGTGCCAGCAGCCCTCCCGGGACAGAAGCTTTCTTT.

The genes are TRBV14 and TRBJ2-7; 7 bases match TRBD2. The CDR3 contains 14 residues. Germline CDR1 reads SGHDN; CDR2 reads FVKESK. J was trimmed by 3 bases and V by 3 bases; bases with no gene match: 5. The CDR3: CASSQIGEGYEQYF. The CDR3 coding sequence is TGTGCCAGCAGCCAGATCGGGGAGGGCTACGAGCAGTACTTC. The whole variable domain, remainder taken from reference TRBV14 and TRBJ2-7, is EAGVTQFPSHSVIEKGQTVTLRCDPISGHDNLYWYRRVMGKEIKFLLHFVKESKQDESGMPNNRFLAERTGGTYSTLKVQPAELEDSGVYFCASSQIGEGYEQYFGPGTRLTVT.

This clone was counted a few times. The rearrangement uses TRBV4-2 and TRBJ2-5; possibly TRBD1 for D (6 bases). The CDR3 has 14 residues. CDR1 and CDR2 (germline): LGHNA, YNFKEQ. The V end lost 0 bases, the J end lost 3 bases, and 8 bases lay between the germline ends. The DNA of the CDR3 is TGTGCCAGCAGCCAAGATCCAGGGGAAGAGACCCAGTACTTC. This codes for CASSQDPGEETQYF.

This chain connects TRBV4-2 to TRBJ2-7; D uncertain. Germline V gene sequence: CDR1 LGHNA, CDR2 YNFKEQ. V shed 3 bases and J shed 5 bases, with 5 bases lying between them. The CDR3 is 11 residues long. The CDR3 DNA follows: TGTGCCAGCAGCCAGGCCAACGAGCAGTACTTC. Translating gives CASSQANEQYF.

The chain carries TRBV7-2 and TRBJ2-3, with 8 bases identical to TRBD2. The J segment lost 7 bases and the V segment lost 5 bases, leaving 8 bases of the junction unmatched. The germline V gene encodes CDR1 SGHTA and CDR2 FQGNSA. The CDR3 is 14 residues long. The CDR3 nucleotides read TGTGCCAGCAGCCGTAGCGGGAATGACTATACGCAGTATTTT. Translating gives CASSRSGNDYTQYF.

The chain carries TRBV7-2 and TRBJ1-4; tentatively, D is TRBD1 (5 bases). V gave up 2 bases and J gave up 8 bases, with 15 bases separating them. This CDR3 has 15 amino acids. CDR1 and CDR2 from the germline V gene are SGHTA and FQGNSA. CDR3 coding DNA: TGTGCCAGCAGCTTAACTAGTCAGGGAGGAGAAAAACTGTTTTTT. Translating it yields CASSLTSQGGEKLFF.

The gene calls are TRBV27 and TRBJ1-6; tentatively, D is TRBD1 (5 bases). In germline, CDR1 is MNHEY, CDR2 SMNVEV (reference sequence). This CDR3 has 11 amino acids. The ends were cut back, 10 bases at V and 8 bases at J, with 9 bases in the middle. The CDR3 protein is CATPRDSPLHF. DNA of the CDR3: TGTGCCACCCCCAGGGATTCACCCCTCCACTTT.

The chain carries TRBV7-9 and TRBJ1-4; the match to TRBD1 covers 8 bases. Trimming took 3 bases from V and 10 from J; bases not matched to a gene: 7. Germline loops: CDR1 SEHNR, CDR2 FQNEAQ (reference sequence). This CDR3 contains 14 residues. CDR3 sequence reads: CASSLKGQGGKLFF. CDR3 DNA: TGTGCCAGCAGCTTGAAAGGACAGGGAGGAAAACTGTTTTTT.

The V gene is TRBV27, the J gene TRBJ1-2; 7 bases are shared with TRBD1. CDR3 length: 15 residues. Germline trimming cut 4 bases from V and 3 bases from J; bases unmatched to any gene: 8. Germline CDR1 is MNHEY and CDR2 is SMNVEV (reference sequence). CDR3 coding DNA: TGTGCCAGCAGTTCACAGGACAGGCGATACTATGGCTACACCTTC. This translates into CASSSQDRRYYGYTF.

The chain has TRBV5-1 and TRBJ2-2; no clear D gene. V lost 0 bases, J lost 3 bases, and 9 bases lay in between. CDR1 is SGHRS, CDR2 YFSETQ, per germline. The CDR3 contains 15 residues. CDR3 amino acids: CASSLVTDYTGELFF. For the CDR3, the DNA is TGCGCCAGCAGCTTGGTGACTGATTACACCGGGGAGCTGTTTTTT.

This clone was recorded a few times. V gene TRBV11-2 combines with J gene TRBJ2-7; 7 nucleotides align to TRBD2. The germline V gene encodes CDR1 SGHAT and CDR2 FQNNGV. The trim removed 6 bases at V and 3 bases at J, leaving 5 bases unmatched. The CDR3 runs 13 residues. CDR3 nucleotides: TGTGCCAGCAGGAGCGGGGAGGACTACGAGCAGTACTTC. Its translation is CASRSGEDYEQYF.

This chain connects TRBV27 to TRBJ2-7; D is perhaps TRBD1 (5 bases). Germline values: CDR1 MNHEY, CDR2 SMNVEV (reference sequence). With 9 bases removed from V and 7 bases from J, the gap between germline ends came to 19 bases. The CDR3 sequence is 13 residues long. CDR3 nucleotides: TGTGCCAGTGCGGACATATCTGACGGGGAGCAGTACTTC. Protein: CASADISDGEQYF.

The chain recombines TRBV7-2 with TRBJ1-5, with a possible D match to TRBD1 (5 bases). The CDR3 contains 14 residues. Germline CDR1 and CDR2: SGHTA and FQGNSA. V dropped 5 bases and J dropped 5 bases, with 13 bases sitting between them. The CDR3, as DNA: TGTGCCAGCAGCCCCCGGACACGAGATCAGCCCCAGCATTTT. Translation: CASSPRTRDQPQHF.

With regard to this clone: A read error may account for a junction end that differs from germline. Here the CDR3 DNA reads TGTTCCAGCAGCTTGGTGAACACGGGGATAATGAACACTGAAGCTTTCTTT. Amino acids: CSSSLVNTGIMNTEAFF. The rearrangement links TRBV7-9 to TRBJ1-1, with D unresolved. This CDR3 contains 17 residues. Germline V gene lookup returns CDR1 SEHNR and CDR2 FQNEAQ (reference sequence).

This sequence joins TRBV18 and TRBJ2-6, with D hard to call. V lost 4 bases and J 0 bases, leaving 10 bases between the germline ends. The CDR3 extends over 16 amino acids. From germline, CDR1 is KGHSH and CDR2 LQKENI. The CDR3 loop is CASSLTTSSGANVLTF. DNA for the CDR3: TGTGCCAGCTCACTCACAACCTCCTCTGGGGCCAACGTCCTGACTTTC.

This chain connects TRBV7-3 to TRBJ1-2, with 7 positions matching TRBD1. Germline CDR1 SGHTA, CDR2 FQGTGA. This CDR3 spans 15 amino acids. J was trimmed by 4 bases and V by 0 bases; bases with no gene match: 5. CDR3 sequence: CASSLTRQGLYGYTF. Here the CDR3 DNA reads TGTGCCAGCAGCTTAACGAGACAGGGCCTCTATGGCTACACCTTC.

The genes are TRBV7-9 and TRBJ1-1; 9 bases map to TRBD1. CDR3 length: 15 residues. Germline V lookup: CDR1 SEHNR, CDR2 FQNEAQ (reference sequence). The V segment lost 4 bases and the J segment 1 base; nucleotides outside the gene matches: 4. For the CDR3, the DNA is TGTGCCAGCAGCTCCGGGACAGGGTGGAACACTGAAGCTTTCTTT. Translated: CASSSGTGWNTEAFF.

V usage is TRBV7-2 and J usage is TRBJ1-2; 7 nucleotides agree with TRBD1. CDR1 SGHTA and CDR2 FQGNSA come from the germline V gene. The CDR3 spans 12 residues. Trimming at V came to 4 bases and at J to 4 bases, leaving 0 bases not matched to a gene. The CDR3 bases are TGTGCCAGCAGCTCAGGGGGCTATGGCTACACCTTC. Translating it yields CASSSGGYGYTF. The variable domain in full, with the rest retrieved from reference TRBV7-2 and TRBJ1-2, is GAGVSQSPSNKVTEKGKDVELRCDPISGHTALYWYRQSLGQGLEFLIYFQGNSAPDKSGLPSDRFSAERTGGSVSTLTIQRTQQEDSAVYLCASSSGGYGYTFGSGTRLTVV.

The rearrangement joins TRBV9 to TRBJ2-5, with D maybe TRBD1 (6 bases). The V end was cut by 5 bases, the J end by 5 bases, with 19 bases between. The V gene's germline CDR1 is SGDLS and CDR2 YYNGEE. CDR3 length: 15 amino acids. Here the CDR3 reads CASRDRRVPRETQYF. CDR3 DNA: TGTGCCAGCAGAGACAGGCGGGTCCCGAGGGAGACCCAGTACTTC.

The chain combines TRBV6-5 with TRBJ2-7, with 10 bases fitting TRBD1. After removal of 10 bases from V and 3 bases from J, the junction contained 12 bases not matched to a gene. The CDR3 spans 15 residues. The V gene's germline CDR1 is MNHEY and CDR2 SVGAGI. The CDR3 nucleotides read TGTGCCACCCAACGACCGGGACAGGGGCACTACGAGCAGTACTTC. Its protein is CATQRPGQGHYEQYF.

The V gene is TRBV7-9, the J gene TRBJ1-3, with D tentatively TRBD1 (5 bases). The CDR3 contains 17 residues. The V gene lost 5 bases and the J gene lost 0 bases, with 17 bases spanning the gap. CDR1 is SEHNR, CDR2 FQNEAQ, per germline (reference sequence). The DNA of the CDR3 is TGTGCCAGCAGCCTTCTAACCGACAGTATCTCTGGAAACACCATATATTTT. This sequence encodes CASSLLTDSISGNTIYF.

This sequence joins TRBV18 and TRBJ1-2, with D perhaps TRBD1 (5 bases). Trimming removed 2 bases from V and 8 bases from J, with 12 bases in between. The germline gives CDR1 KGHSH, CDR2 LQKENI. This CDR3 comprises 13 residues. The CDR3, as DNA: TGTGCCAGCTCACCATGGGGCGGGGTCGGCTACACCTTC. Protein product: CASSPWGGVGYTF. Full variable domain (outside the CDR3, taken from reference TRBV18 and TRBJ1-2): NAGVMQNPRHLVRRRGQEARLRCSPMKGHSHVYWYRQLPEEGLKFMVYLQKENIIDESGMPKERFSAEFPKEGPSILRIQQVVRGDSAAYFCASSPWGGVGYTFGSGTRLTVV.